This entry lists 8 T cell receptor beta chains sequenced from one sample in a study of Tregs in tolerant kidney transplant recipients. TCRdb's copy holds only in-frame clones and misses some; the assay was immunoSEQ multiplex PCR. Of some 90,000 clones listed, 90% to 95% were seen once; the top ten hold roughly 4.3%. The sequencing input was CD8+ T cells from blood. These receptor sequences come from a human donor in good health.

The gene calls are TRBV29-1 and TRBJ1-2; unclear D gene. Looked up from germline, CDR1 is SQVTM and CDR2 is ANQGSEA. Trimming cost V 2 bases and J 2 bases, with 12 bases left between them. This CDR3 contains 14 residues. The DNA for the CDR3 is TGCAGCGTTGAAAGTTCAGGACCCAACTATGGCTACACCTTC. It is translated as CSVESSGPNYGYTF.

The genes are TRBV6-5 and TRBJ1-4; a weak D match, TRBD1 (5 bases). CDR3 length equals 16 residues. V lost 0 bases and J lost 7, with 15 bases in between. The germline gives CDR1 MNHEY, CDR2 SVGAGI. CDR3 in DNA: TGTGCCAGCAGTTACTCGGTAGGGGACGGAGGTGAAAAACTGTTTTTT. This sequence encodes CASSYSVGDGGEKLFF.

The V call is TRBV9, the J call TRBJ2-1, with D unclear. The length of the CDR3 is 13 residues. Germline V CDR1 and CDR2: SGDLS, YYNGEE. Trimming removed 4 bases at V and 7 bases at J, with 12 bases between. The CDR3 here is CASSPLRVNEQFF. For the CDR3, the DNA is TGTGCCAGCAGCCCCCTACGGGTTAATGAGCAGTTCTTC.

The gene calls are TRBV7-9 and TRBJ2-3; 10 bases match TRBD1. V lost 4 bases and J lost 4; bases outside the gene matches: 2. Germline V gives CDR1 SEHNR, CDR2 FQNEAQ (reference sequence). The CDR3 length is 14 residues. CDR3 residues: CASSSTGGPDTQYF. The CDR3 DNA reads as TGTGCCAGCAGCTCGACAGGGGGCCCAGATACGCAGTATTTT.

V is TRBV4-2 and J is TRBJ2-3; D remains ambiguous. V was shortened by 4 bases and J by 5 bases, with 10 bases between the two germline ends. The germline V gene encodes CDR1 LGHNA and CDR2 YNFKEQ. The length of the CDR3 is 13 residues. This CDR3 is CASSPILVDTQYF. The DNA of the CDR3 is TGTGCCAGCAGCCCGATTTTAGTAGATACGCAGTATTTT.

CDR3: CASSTPREYEQYF. The CDR3 coding sequence is TGTGCCAGCAGCACTCCGAGGGAGTACGAGCAGTACTTC. The chain links TRBV11-2 to TRBJ2-7; maybe TRBD2 (5 bases). CDR1 is SGHAT, CDR2 FQNNGV, per germline. Trimming took off 5 bases at V and 4 bases at J, with 12 bases between the two ends. The CDR3 runs 13 residues.

The chain couples TRBV27 to TRBJ1-2; 9 bases agree with TRBD1. CDR3 length equals 14 residues. Germline assignment: CDR1 MNHEY and CDR2 SMNVEV (reference sequence). V lost 6 bases, J lost 3 bases, and 5 bases stayed unmatched. For the CDR3, the DNA is TGTGCCAGCAGCTCTCGGACAGGGGACTATGGCTACACCTTC. Amino acids: CASSSRTGDYGYTF.

The V and J genes are TRBV4-1 and TRBJ1-1; the match to TRBD1 covers 7 bases. The CDR3 has 14 amino acids. Germline CDR1 reads MGHRA; CDR2 reads YSYEKL. J gave up 11 bases and V 0 bases, and 9 bases lay outside the gene matches. CDR3 sequence (DNA): TGCGCCAGCAGCCAAGATCCTCTCCGGGACAGTGCTTTCTTT. This translates into CASSQDPLRDSAFF.